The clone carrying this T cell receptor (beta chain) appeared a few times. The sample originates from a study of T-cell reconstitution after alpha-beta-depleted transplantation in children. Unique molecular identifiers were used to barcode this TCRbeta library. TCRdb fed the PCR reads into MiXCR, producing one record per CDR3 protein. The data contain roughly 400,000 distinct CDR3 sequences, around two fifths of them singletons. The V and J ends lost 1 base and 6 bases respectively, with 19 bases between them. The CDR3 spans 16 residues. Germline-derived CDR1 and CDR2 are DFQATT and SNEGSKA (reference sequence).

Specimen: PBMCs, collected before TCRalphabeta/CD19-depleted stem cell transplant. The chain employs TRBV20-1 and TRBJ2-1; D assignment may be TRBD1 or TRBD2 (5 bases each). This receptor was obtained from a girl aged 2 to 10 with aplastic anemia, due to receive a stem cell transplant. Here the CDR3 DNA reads TGCAGTGCTAGAGGGGGGAGCGGACCCCTCGGCAATGAGCAGTTCTTC. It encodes CSARGGSGPLGNEQFF.